This entry features one TCR beta chain sequence. Its antigen is not identified. This record comes from a study of T-cell reconstitution after alpha-beta-depleted transplantation in children. Researchers prepared the TCRbeta library using unique molecular identifiers, the study reports. Each CDR3 protein is one row after TCRdb ran MiXCR on the PCR reads. The table records around 700,000 distinct CDR3 sequences, approximately 14% of them present only once. V lost 10 bases and J 7 bases, leaving 8 bases between the germline ends. CDR1 is MGHDK, CDR2 SYGVNS, per germline. The CDR3 has 10 amino acids. Study-wide results and caveats: T cells produced anew were the main source of T-cell counts and diversity one year after transplant.

The source material was PBMCs, sampled before TCRalphabeta/CD19-depleted stem cell transplant. The origin of this receptor is a girl aged 2 to 10 with congenital amegakaryocytic thrombocytopenia, due to receive a stem cell transplant. This rearrangement joins TRBV25-1 to TRBJ2-1; D call uncertain. Written as DNA, the CDR3 is TGTGCCACCCACGTAAATGAGCAGTTCTTC. Amino acid sequence: CATHVNEQFF.